This T cell receptor (beta chain) comes out of a study of cytomegalovirus exposure and HLA in healthy donors. Findings and limits, study-wide: A previous analysis found most TCR beta V segments productive roughly 87% or roughly 30% of the time. TCR beta sequences reportedly predicted most subjects' HLA-A and HLA-B alleles accurately. Among TCR beta chains, those listed as cytomegalovirus-associated numbered fewer than 200.

The primer mix had 60 Vbeta and 13 Jbeta primers. The method was immunoSEQ multiplex PCR; TCRdb's version includes in-frame clones alone and lacks a portion of them. Here the sample table reports over 45,000 clones. Trimming stripped 5 bases from V and 5 bases from J, with 7 bases between. The CDR3 is made up of 12 amino acids. Germline lookup yields CDR1 SGHAT and CDR2 FQNNGV. On this clone itself: Its antigen is still unknown.

The sequence came from a woman aged 18 to 35 in good health and CMV-seronegative. The sample taken for sequencing was PBMCs. The rearrangement joins TRBV11-2 to TRBJ2-1; D is undetermined. For the CDR3, the DNA is TGTGCCAGCAGCGTCACTCACAATGAGCAGTTCTTC. Translated, it gives CASSVTHNEQFF. Full variable domain (missing parts from reference TRBV11-2 and TRBJ2-1): EAGVAQSPRYKIIEKRQSVAFWCNPISGHATLYWYQQILGQGPKLLIQFQNNGVVDDSQLPKDRFSAERLKGVDSTLKIQPAKLEDSAVYLCASSVTHNEQFFGPGTRLTVL.